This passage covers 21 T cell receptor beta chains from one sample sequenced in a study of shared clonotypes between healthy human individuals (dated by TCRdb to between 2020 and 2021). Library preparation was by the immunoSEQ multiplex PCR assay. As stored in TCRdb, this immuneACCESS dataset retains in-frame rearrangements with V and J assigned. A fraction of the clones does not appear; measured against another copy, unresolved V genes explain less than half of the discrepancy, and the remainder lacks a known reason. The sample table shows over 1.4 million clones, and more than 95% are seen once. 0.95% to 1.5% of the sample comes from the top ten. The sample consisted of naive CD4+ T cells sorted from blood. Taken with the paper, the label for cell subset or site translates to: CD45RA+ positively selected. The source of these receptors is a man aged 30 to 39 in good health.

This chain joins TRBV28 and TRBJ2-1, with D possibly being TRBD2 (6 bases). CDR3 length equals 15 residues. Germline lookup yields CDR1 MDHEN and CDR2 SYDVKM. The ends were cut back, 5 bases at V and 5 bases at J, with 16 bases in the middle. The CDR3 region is CASSPLGRRNNEQFF. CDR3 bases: TGTGCCAGCAGTCCCCTGGGGAGGAGGAACAATGAGCAGTTCTTC.

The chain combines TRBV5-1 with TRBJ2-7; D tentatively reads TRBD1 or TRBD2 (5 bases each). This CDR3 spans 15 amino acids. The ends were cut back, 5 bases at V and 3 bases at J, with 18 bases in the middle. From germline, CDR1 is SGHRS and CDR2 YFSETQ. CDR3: CASSSGTKFFYEQYF. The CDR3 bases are TGCGCCAGCAGTTCCGGGACCAAATTTTTCTACGAGCAGTACTTC.

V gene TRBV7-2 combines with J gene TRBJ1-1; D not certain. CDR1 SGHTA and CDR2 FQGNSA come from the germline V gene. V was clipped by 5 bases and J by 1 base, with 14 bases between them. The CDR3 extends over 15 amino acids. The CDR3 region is CASSLHRAQNTEAFF. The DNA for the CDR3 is TGTGCCAGCAGCCTCCATAGGGCCCAGAACACTGAAGCTTTCTTT.

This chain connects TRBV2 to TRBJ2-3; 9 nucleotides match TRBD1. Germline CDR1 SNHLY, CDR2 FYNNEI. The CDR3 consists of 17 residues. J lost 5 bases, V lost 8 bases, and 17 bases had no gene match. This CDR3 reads CASSSPQGASFRDTQYF. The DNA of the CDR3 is TGTGCCAGCTCGTCGCCACAGGGGGCTTCATTCCGAGATACGCAGTATTTT.

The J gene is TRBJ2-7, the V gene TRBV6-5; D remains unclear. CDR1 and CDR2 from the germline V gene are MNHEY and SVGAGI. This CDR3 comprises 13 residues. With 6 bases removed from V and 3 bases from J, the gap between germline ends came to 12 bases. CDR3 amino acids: CASSLLRNYEQYF. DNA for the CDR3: TGTGCCAGCAGCCTTTTAAGGAACTACGAGCAGTACTTC.

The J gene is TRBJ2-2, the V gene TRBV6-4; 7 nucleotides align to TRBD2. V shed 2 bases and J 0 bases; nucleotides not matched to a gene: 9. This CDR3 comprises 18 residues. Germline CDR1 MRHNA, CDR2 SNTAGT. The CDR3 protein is CASSDRPTSPTNTGELFF. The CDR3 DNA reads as TGTGCCAGCAGTGACCGACCGACTAGCCCTACGAACACCGGGGAGCTGTTTTTT.

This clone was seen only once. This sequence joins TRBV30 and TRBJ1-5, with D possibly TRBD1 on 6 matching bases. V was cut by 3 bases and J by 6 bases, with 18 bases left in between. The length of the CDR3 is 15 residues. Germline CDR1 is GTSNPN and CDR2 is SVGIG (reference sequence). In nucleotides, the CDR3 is TGTGCCTGGAGCCCTAGGGGGGGCCACGGTCAGCCCCAGCATTTT. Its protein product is CAWSPRGGHGQPQHF.

CDR3 protein: CASSLGGLAGATYEQYF. DNA of the CDR3: TGCGCCAGCAGCTTGGGGGGACTAGCGGGAGCCACCTACGAGCAGTACTTC. The rearrangement uses TRBV5-1 and TRBJ2-7; 14 bases align to TRBD2. After removal of 0 bases from V and 2 bases from J, the junction contained 4 bases not matched to a gene. Germline CDR1 and CDR2: SGHRS and YFSETQ. The CDR3 consists of 17 residues.

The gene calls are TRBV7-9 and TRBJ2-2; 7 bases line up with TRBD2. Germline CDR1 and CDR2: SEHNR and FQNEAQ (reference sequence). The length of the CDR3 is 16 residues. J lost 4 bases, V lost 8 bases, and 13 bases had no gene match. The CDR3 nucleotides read TGTGCCAGCGGTTCTAGCGGATCGGCGGGCACCGGGGAGCTGTTTTTT. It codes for CASGSSGSAGTGELFF.

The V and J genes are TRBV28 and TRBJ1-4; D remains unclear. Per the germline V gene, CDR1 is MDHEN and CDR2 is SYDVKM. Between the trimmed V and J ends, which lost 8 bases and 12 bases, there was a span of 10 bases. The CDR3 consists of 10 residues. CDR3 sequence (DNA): TGTGCCAGCGCAAAGGCGGAACTGTTTTTT. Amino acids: CASAKAELFF. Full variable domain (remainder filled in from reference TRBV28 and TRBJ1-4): DVKVTQSSRYLVKRTGEKVFLECVQDMDHENMFWYRQDPGLGLRLIYFSYDVKMKEKGDIPEGYSVSREKKERFSLILESASTNQTSMYLCASAKAELFFGSGTQLSVL.

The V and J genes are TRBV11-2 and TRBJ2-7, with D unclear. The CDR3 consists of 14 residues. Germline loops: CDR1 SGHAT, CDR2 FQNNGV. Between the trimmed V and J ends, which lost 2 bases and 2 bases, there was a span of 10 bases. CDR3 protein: CASSLRPDPYEQYF. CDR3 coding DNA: TGTGCCAGCAGCTTACGACCGGACCCCTACGAGCAGTACTTC.

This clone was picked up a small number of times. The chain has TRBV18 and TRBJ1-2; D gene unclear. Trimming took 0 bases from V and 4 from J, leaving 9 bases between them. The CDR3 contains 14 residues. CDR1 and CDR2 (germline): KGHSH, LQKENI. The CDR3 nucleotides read TGTGCCAGCTCACCACCTTCAGACGTCTATGGCTACACCTTC. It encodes CASSPPSDVYGYTF.

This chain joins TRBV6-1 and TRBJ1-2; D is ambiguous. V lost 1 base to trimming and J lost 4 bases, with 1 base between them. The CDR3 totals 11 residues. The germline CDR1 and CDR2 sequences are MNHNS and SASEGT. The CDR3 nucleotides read TGTGCCAGCAGTGAAGGCTATGGCTACACCTTC. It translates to CASSEGYGYTF.

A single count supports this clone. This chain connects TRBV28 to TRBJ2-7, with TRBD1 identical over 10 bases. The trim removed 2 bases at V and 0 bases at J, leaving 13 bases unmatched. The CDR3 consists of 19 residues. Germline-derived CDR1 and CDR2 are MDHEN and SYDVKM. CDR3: CASSLNRWDRGESSYEQYF. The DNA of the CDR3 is TGTGCCAGCAGTTTAAATAGGTGGGACAGGGGAGAAAGCTCCTACGAGCAGTACTTC.

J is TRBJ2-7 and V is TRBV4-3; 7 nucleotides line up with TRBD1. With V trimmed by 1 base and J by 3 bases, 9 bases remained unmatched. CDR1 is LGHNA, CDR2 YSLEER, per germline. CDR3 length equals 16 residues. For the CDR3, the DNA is TGCGCCAGCAGCCAAGCCCCTCGGACAGGCGTCTACGAGCAGTACTTC. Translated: CASSQAPRTGVYEQYF.

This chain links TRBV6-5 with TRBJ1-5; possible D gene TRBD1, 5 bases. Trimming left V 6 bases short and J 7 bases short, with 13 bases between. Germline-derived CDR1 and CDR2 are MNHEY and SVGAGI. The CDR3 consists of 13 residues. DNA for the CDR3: TGTGCCAGCAGGGGGCGTAAAGAACAGCCCCAGCATTTT. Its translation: CASRGRKEQPQHF.

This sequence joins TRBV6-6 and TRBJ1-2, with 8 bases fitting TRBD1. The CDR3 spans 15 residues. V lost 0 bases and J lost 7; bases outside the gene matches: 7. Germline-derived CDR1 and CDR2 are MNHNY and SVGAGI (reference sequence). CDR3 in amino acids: CASSYSQGAKGGYTF. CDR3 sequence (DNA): TGTGCCAGCAGTTACTCTCAGGGGGCAAAGGGTGGCTACACCTTC.

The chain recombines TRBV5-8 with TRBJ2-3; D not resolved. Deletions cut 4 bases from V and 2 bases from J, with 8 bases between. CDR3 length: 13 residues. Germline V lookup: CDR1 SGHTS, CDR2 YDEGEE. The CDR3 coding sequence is TGTGCCAGCAGCCAGGACCACACAGATACGCAGTATTTT. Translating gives CASSQDHTDTQYF.

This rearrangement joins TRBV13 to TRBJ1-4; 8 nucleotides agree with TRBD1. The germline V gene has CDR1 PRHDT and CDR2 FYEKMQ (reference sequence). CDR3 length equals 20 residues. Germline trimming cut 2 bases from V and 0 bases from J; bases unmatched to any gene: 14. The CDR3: CASSLWVAGGAEATNEKLFF. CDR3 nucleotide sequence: TGTGCCAGCAGCTTATGGGTGGCAGGGGGCGCGGAGGCAACTAATGAAAAACTGTTTTTT.

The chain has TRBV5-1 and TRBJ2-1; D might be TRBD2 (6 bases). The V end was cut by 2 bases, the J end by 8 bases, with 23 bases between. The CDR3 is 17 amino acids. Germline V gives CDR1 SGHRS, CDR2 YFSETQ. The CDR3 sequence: CASSLDTYGSNEDEQFF. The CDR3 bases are TGCGCCAGCAGCTTAGACACGTACGGGAGTAATGAGGATGAGCAGTTCTTC.

The CDR3: CASSERGGYTQYF. CDR3 DNA: TGTGCCAGCAGTGAAAGGGGCGGCTATACGCAGTATTTT. The chain joins TRBV6-1 to TRBJ2-3, with a possible D match to TRBD1 (5 bases). Germline-derived CDR1 and CDR2 are MNHNS and SASEGT. This CDR3 comprises 13 residues. With 2 bases removed from V and 7 bases from J, the gap between germline ends came to 10 bases.